This T cell receptor beta chain came from a study of regulatory T cells in long-lasting Graves disease. Germline CDR1 is MNHEY and CDR2 is SMNVEV (reference sequence). The CDR3 has 16 amino acids. The time point was: persistent/refractory GD, antithyroid drugs over 5 years with positive TRAb. PBMC RNA was the source of the TCR library. The patients were enrolled through endocrinology in Xi'an, China. Whole-study results and caveats: TCR diversity was lower in persistent than newly diagnosed Graves' disease. Small sample size may have lowered accuracy. Persistent patients shared more public clonotypes (about 2,800) than newly diagnosed patients (approximately 960).

As to this clonotype: Its antigen is not known. At one boundary the junction diverges from the germline segment, which might be a read error.

Investigators prepared the TCR beta libraries by applying iRepertoire HTBI primers and Arm-PCR of CDR3 regions. TCRdb called the multiplex PCR reads again in MiXCR, with one record for every CDR3 protein. The sample consists of 400,000 to 500,000 distinct CDR3 sequences, roughly 23% of them appearing once. This receptor was taken from a female donor with Graves disease. The V and J genes are TRBV27 and TRBJ2-7; 8 positions match TRBD2. The sample in question was peripheral blood mononuclear cells (PBMCs), obtained when the disease was refractory, from a patient treated with antithyroid drugs. This chain's CDR3 is CASSFTGGAGVYGQYF. CDR3 in DNA: TGTGCCAGCAGTTTTACCGGGGGAGCGGGAGTCTACGGGCAGTACTTC.